This is a list of T cell receptor beta chains from one sample in a study of T-cell reconstitution after alpha-beta-depleted transplantation in children. TCRdb ran MiXCR on the PCR reads and lists one entry per CDR3 protein. The profile shows some 600,000 distinct CDR3 sequences, over 10% of them singletons. Source: PBMCs, mostly from graft donor cells, taken 360 days after TCRalphabeta/CD19-depleted stem cell transplant. Receptor source: a male patient between 5 and 17 years old who had a stem cell transplant for acute myeloid leukemia, so the T cells may come from the graft donor. Each CDR3 is given with its conserved first and last residue. D genes are given only for firm matches. Size is omitted from some rows. Given values are once, few, many or a class for expanded clones.

few	TRBV6-1	TRBD2	TRBJ2-7	TGTGCCAGCAGCCAAACCGGGACTAGCGGCTACGAGCAGTACTTC	CASSQTGTSGYEQYF
many	TRBV28	NA	TRBJ2-1	TGTGCCAGCAGTCCGCCAGGTGTGGGGCTAGTGTACAATGAGCAGTTCTTC	CASSPPGVGLVYNEQFF
many	TRBV11-2	NA	TRBJ2-5	TGTGCCAGCAGCTCGAACCCGGAGGGATGGGAGACCCAGTACTTC	CASSSNPEGWETQYF
NA	TRBV18	NA	TRBJ1-1	TGTGCCAGCTCAACAGCGAACACTGAAGCTTTCTTT	CASSTANTEAFF
few	TRBV12-3/TRBV12-4	TRBD1	TRBJ2-3	TGTGCCAGCAGACAGGGGACAGGGTCAGATACGCAGTATTTT	CASRQGTGSDTQYF
few	TRBV7-9	TRBD2	TRBJ2-3	TGTGCCAGCACCGAACCGGGACTAGCAAAAAACACAGATACGCAGTATTTT	CASTEPGLAKNTDTQYF
many	TRBV5-1	NA	TRBJ2-7	TGCGCCAGCAGCTTGGACGGATGGGAGCAGTACTTC	CASSLDGWEQYF
many	TRBV3-1	TRBD1	TRBJ1-2	TGTGCCAGCAGCCAAGGGACAGGGGGCTATGGCTACACCTTC	CASSQGTGGYGYTF
many	TRBV11-2	NA	TRBJ2-7	TGTGCCAGCAGCTTAGGCAAGGACCTCTACGAGCAGTACTTC	CASSLGKDLYEQYF
few	TRBV6-1	TRBD2	TRBJ2-2	TGTGCCAGCAGTCGGACTAGCGGGCACTTGAACACCGGGGAGCTGTTTTTT	CASSRTSGHLNTGELFF
many	TRBV6-2/TRBV6-3	NA	TRBJ2-2	TGTGCCAGCAGTTACACTACCGGACTTGTGAACACCGGGGAGCTGTTTTTT	CASSYTTGLVNTGELFF
many	TRBV10-3	NA	TRBJ2-1	TGTGCCATCAGCTACTCACAAGCAGCTTACAATGAGCAGTTCTTC	CAISYSQAAYNEQFF
NA	TRBV30	TRBD1	TRBJ1-1	TGTGCCTGGAGGGGACAGGGGAATAGTCCAGCTTTCTTT	CAWRGQGNSPAFF
NA	TRBV12-3/TRBV12-4	TRBD1	TRBJ1-2	TGTGCCAGCAGTCTGCAGGGGGAATGGTATGGCTACACCTTC	CASSLQGEWYGYTF
many	TRBV12-3/TRBV12-4	TRBD2	TRBJ2-1	TGTGCCAGCAGTTTAGCACTAGCGGGAGTGCAGTTCTTC	CASSLALAGVQFF
NA	TRBV20-1	NA	TRBJ1-2	TGCAGTACAGGGTTGGGCTATGGCTACACCTTC	CSTGLGYGYTF
few	TRBV12-3/TRBV12-4	NA	TRBJ1-5	TGTGCCAGCAGGTGGGGGCAGGCGAGCAATCAGCCCCAGCATTTT	CASRWGQASNQPQHF
NA	TRBV9	NA	TRBJ2-3	TGTGCCAGCAGCGTAGAATTTGTCACAGATACGCAGTATTTT	CASSVEFVTDTQYF
many	TRBV15	NA	TRBJ2-7	TGTGCCACCAGCAGAGTGACAGTGCTGCGTAACTACGAGCAGTACTTC	CATSRVTVLRNYEQYF
few	TRBV18	NA	TRBJ2-1	TGTGCCAGCTCACCACAGCGGTACCTCGAGCAGTTCTTC	CASSPQRYLEQFF
NA	TRBV7-2	TRBD2	TRBJ2-7	TGTGCCAGCAGCTCCTTAGTGGGACTAGCGTCCGAGCAGTACTTC	CASSSLVGLASEQYF
NA	TRBV27	TRBD2	TRBJ2-2	TGTGCCAGCAGTTTGGCTAGCGGGATCGGCACCGGGGAGCTGTTTTTT	CASSLASGIGTGELFF
many	TRBV25-1	TRBD2	TRBJ2-2	TGTGCCAGCACCATGGGAGGGCGCGGCACCGGGGAGCTGTTTTTT	CASTMGGRGTGELFF
NA	TRBV7-9	TRBD2	TRBJ2-3	TGTGCCAGCAGCTACGGACTAGCGGGACCGGGGACAGATACGCAGTATTTT	CASSYGLAGPGTDTQYF
NA	TRBV6-5	NA	TRBJ2-2	TGTGCCAGCAGTTACTGGAGAACTAGTAACACCGGGGAGCTGTTTTTT	CASSYWRTSNTGELFF
NA	TRBV20-1	TRBD2	TRBJ2-7	TGCAGTGCGCCTCCCCTCGCTAGCGGGATAAGTTACGAGCAGTACTTC	CSAPPLASGISYEQYF
NA	TRBV29-1	TRBD2	TRBJ2-1	TGCAGCGTTGAAGGGTGGCGGGAGTCCTACAATGAGCAGTTCTTC	CSVEGWRESYNEQFF
NA	TRBV28	NA	TRBJ2-2	TGTGCCAGCAGTTTGTTCCCGGGGCCGGGCGGGGAGCTGTTTTTT	CASSLFPGPGGELFF
many	TRBV12-3/TRBV12-4	NA	TRBJ1-1	TGTGCCAGCAGACCCCTTGGACAGTACACTGAAGCTTTCTTT	CASRPLGQYTEAFF
few	TRBV3-1	NA	TRBJ2-7	TGTGCCAGCAGCCTAGGGGGTCGGGACTTCGAGCAGTACTTC	CASSLGGRDFEQYF
NA	TRBV25-1	TRBD2	TRBJ2-5	TGTGCCAGCAGTGAATTGAGGGGCGTCGGGGGGACCGAGACCCAGTACTTC	CASSELRGVGGTETQYF
NA	TRBV25-1	TRBD1	TRBJ1-1	TGTGCCAGCAGTAGACAGGGAAAAACTGAAGCTTTCTTT	CASSRQGKTEAFF
many	TRBV12-3/TRBV12-4	TRBD1	TRBJ2-7	TGTGCCAGCAGCAAGACAGGGGAGGACTACGAGCAGTACTTC	CASSKTGEDYEQYF
few	TRBV7-2	NA	TRBJ2-3	TGTGCCAGCATGCGGAGGACACTTGCAGCAGATACGCAGTATTTT	CASMRRTLAADTQYF